The present T cell receptor (beta chain) was sequenced within a study of blood T cell repertoires in COVID-19. Overall study context: T cells, B-cell-depleted T cells, or PBMCs provided the cDNA or gDNA that served as material.

Original data processing: It was from reference gene primer amplification that nucleated cell counts were estimated. Libraries were prepared by immunoSEQ multiplex PCR; TCRdb keeps only in-frame clonotypes and omits some of them. D and trimming were read from the DNA, whereas the V and J calls and clone size are those reported in that table. The table records 50,000 to 75,000 clones, around 87% of them present only once. This TCR came from a man in his 60s with acute or convalescent COVID-19. Material for sequencing was peripheral blood.

Written as DNA, the CDR3 is TGTGCCAGCAGCCCTTTGGAGGGGGGGTATGGCTACACCTTC. Encoded protein: CASSPLEGGYGYTF. The gene calls are TRBV3-1 (or the pseudogene TRBV3-2) and TRBJ1-2; D perhaps matches TRBD1 (6 bases). V lost 4 bases to trimming and J lost 5 bases, with 14 bases between them. CDR1 and CDR2 from the germline V gene are LGHDT and YNNKEL (reference sequence). The CDR3 is 14 residues long.